Presented here are 30 T cell receptor beta chains from one specimen sequenced in a study of blood T cell repertoires in COVID-19. Method: immunoSEQ multiplex PCR; TCRdb's copy keeps in-frame clones and lacks some. The profile covers about 270,000 clones, with approximately 91% appearing a single time and roughly 2.7% taken by the ten largest. Source material: peripheral blood. The receptors were gathered from a person aged 18-30 years with COVID-19, enrolled during active disease.

The chain recombines TRBV25-1 with TRBJ2-7, with 7 positions matching TRBD1. This CDR3 is 16 amino acids long. Germline loops: CDR1 MGHDK, CDR2 SYGVNS. Trimming cost V 6 bases and J 2 bases; bases outside gene matches: 13. CDR3 loop: CASSPAPQGTTYEQYF. In nucleotides, the CDR3 is TGTGCCAGCAGCCCAGCCCCACAGGGGACAACCTACGAGCAGTACTTC.

The table lists this clone with a count of one. This chain links TRBV27 with TRBJ1-1, with 7 bases matching TRBD1. With 2 bases clipped from V and 4 bases from J, the junction kept 10 bases outside the gene matches. Germline CDR1 is MNHEY and CDR2 is SMNVEV (reference sequence). This CDR3 has 16 amino acids. In DNA form, the CDR3 reads TGTGCCAGCAGTTTACTAGGGGACCCAGGGGGCACTGAAGCTTTCTTT. This codes for CASSLLGDPGGTEAFF.

This chain connects TRBV28 to TRBJ2-1; 10 positions agree with TRBD2. The CDR3 runs 16 residues. The V gene end was trimmed by 5 bases and the J gene end by 4 bases; junction bases not matched to a gene: 8. Germline lookup yields CDR1 MDHEN and CDR2 SYDVKM. In DNA form, the CDR3 reads TGTGCCAGCAGTCCAGGCGGGACTAGCGAGTACAATGAGCAGTTCTTC. It specifies CASSPGGTSEYNEQFF.

J is TRBJ2-7 and V is TRBV6-5; D call uncertain. Trimming removed 2 bases from V and 7 bases from J, with 15 bases in between. This CDR3 has 14 residues. In germline, CDR1 is MNHEY, CDR2 SVGAGI. CDR3 protein: CASSYEAPPGEQYF. The CDR3 nucleotides are TGTGCCAGCAGTTACGAGGCCCCTCCTGGGGAGCAGTACTTC.

This sequence joins TRBV9 and TRBJ2-1; 9 nucleotides line up with TRBD2. The CDR3 is 16 amino acids. The J segment lost 7 bases and the V segment lost 2 bases, leaving 10 bases of the junction unmatched. CDR1 SGDLS and CDR2 YYNGEE come from the germline V gene. CDR3 bases: TGTGCCAGCAGCGTGTCCCCGGGACTAGCTGAGAATGAGCAGTTCTTC. Protein: CASSVSPGLAENEQFF.

The rearrangement uses TRBV24-1 and TRBJ1-5; D not resolved. Germline CDR1 KGHDR, CDR2 SFDVKD. This CDR3 region has 13 residues. Trimming took off 3 bases at V and 6 bases at J, with 8 bases between the two ends. CDR3 residues: CATSDESGQPQHF. Written as DNA, the CDR3 is TGTGCCACCAGTGATGAAAGCGGTCAGCCCCAGCATTTT.

The chain employs TRBV5-4 and TRBJ1-2, with 8 bases lining up with TRBD1. Trimming took 3 bases from V and 8 from J; bases not matched to a gene: 6. Germline values: CDR1 SGHNT, CDR2 YYREEE (reference sequence). CDR3 length: 13 amino acids. The CDR3 region is CASSSPGGGGYTF. DNA for the CDR3: TGTGCCAGCAGCTCCCCAGGGGGCGGGGGCTACACCTTC.

Only a few counts were recorded for this clone. The CDR3 protein is CASSLDYRRRDPEAFF. The CDR3, as DNA: TGTGCCAGCAGCTTAGATTACCGCAGGCGGGATCCGGAAGCTTTCTTT. V and J are TRBV11-2 and TRBJ1-1; no definite D call. V was clipped by 0 bases and J by 8 bases, with 19 bases between them. Germline assignment: CDR1 SGHAT and CDR2 FQNNGV. The CDR3 contains 16 residues.

This chain links TRBV7-2 with TRBJ2-7; D is possibly TRBD2 (5 bases). The germline CDR1 and CDR2 sequences are SGHTA and FQGNSA. The CDR3 spans 13 residues. V lost 6 bases and J 0 bases, leaving 9 bases between the germline ends. DNA for the CDR3: TGTGCCAGCAGTTACGACTACTCCTACGAGCAGTACTTC. Translation: CASSYDYSYEQYF.

The rearrangement uses TRBV5-5 and TRBJ1-3; D call uncertain. CDR1 is SGHKS, CDR2 YYEKEE, per germline (reference sequence). Trimming removed 0 bases from V and 1 base from J, with 5 bases in between. The CDR3 is made up of 14 amino acids. CDR3 residues: CASSLVGSGNTIYF. The CDR3 DNA is TGTGCCAGCAGCTTGGTCGGGTCTGGAAACACCATATATTTT.

V gene TRBV5-1 combines with J gene TRBJ1-3; no firm D call. The CDR3 runs to 16 residues. Trimming shortened V by 0 bases and J by 1 base, and 11 bases separated the two germline ends. CDR1 and CDR2 from the germline V gene are SGHRS and YFSETQ. Written as DNA, the CDR3 is TGCGCCAGCAGCTTGGGGGCCCAGACGTCTGGAAACACCATATATTTT. The encoded protein is CASSLGAQTSGNTIYF.

The V call is TRBV9, the J call TRBJ2-2, with 8 bases lining up with TRBD1. With 8 bases clipped from V and 6 bases from J, the junction kept 6 bases outside the gene matches. Germline CDR1 reads SGDLS; CDR2 reads YYNGEE. The CDR3 spans 13 residues. The DNA for the CDR3 is TGTGCCAGGACAGGGGTGGTCGCCGGGGAGCTGTTTTTT. Translated, it gives CARTGVVAGELFF.

This clone was observed a single time. A junction boundary mismatches the germline segment, possibly from a read error. The chain carries TRBV7-7 and TRBJ2-7; 9 bases align to TRBD2. The CDR3 has 15 amino acids. CDR1 is SSHAT and CDR2 is FNYEAQ in the germline V gene (reference sequence). CDR3 DNA: TGTGCTAGCAGCTTAGGTCCTAGCGGGGTGAACGAGCAGTACTTC. Translated: CASSLGPSGVNEQYF.

The chain combines TRBV5-5 with TRBJ2-7; no clear D. The V gene's germline CDR1 is SGHKS and CDR2 YYEKEE (reference sequence). V was cut by 0 bases and J by 5 bases, with 12 bases left in between. The CDR3 runs to 14 residues. The CDR3 here is CASSLGLPGNEQYF. CDR3 coding DNA: TGTGCCAGCAGCTTGGGACTCCCCGGTAACGAGCAGTACTTC.

The V gene is TRBV5-1, the J gene TRBJ2-1; TRBD2 is a possible D gene (5 bases). Germline CDR1 is SGHRS and CDR2 is YFSETQ. Trimming shortened V by 6 bases and J by 1 base, and 17 bases separated the two germline ends. This CDR3 contains 16 residues. CDR3 sequence (DNA): TGCGCCAGCAACGACCCGTTCGGGGTGTCCTACAATGAGCAGTTCTTC. This translates into CASNDPFGVSYNEQFF.

In this sample, this clone turned up once. The chain is built from TRBV19 and TRBJ2-1; D possibly corresponds to TRBD2 (6 bases). Germline assignment: CDR1 LNHDA and CDR2 SQIVND (reference sequence). Trimming took off 5 bases at V and 5 bases at J, with 16 bases between the two ends. CDR3 size: 15 residues. CDR3 protein: CASSLAGRRDNEQFF. In nucleotides, the CDR3 is TGTGCCAGTAGTTTGGCGGGGCGACGGGACAATGAGCAGTTCTTC.

The chain is built from TRBV6-5 and TRBJ2-5, with D uncertain. The CDR3 contains 11 residues. The V and J ends lost 2 bases and 6 bases respectively, with 4 bases between them. CDR1 is MNHEY, CDR2 SVGAGI, per germline. This CDR3 is CASSYLQTQYF. CDR3 in DNA: TGTGCCAGCAGTTACCTCCAGACCCAGTACTTC.

V usage is TRBV6-2 or TRBV6-3 and J usage is TRBJ1-5; no clear D. The V gene's germline CDR1 is MNHEY and CDR2 SVGEGT. The CDR3 has 14 amino acids. The germline V and J ends were trimmed by 9 bases and 5 bases, with 17 bases remaining between them. The CDR3 region is CASSKLRADQPQHF. The CDR3 DNA reads as TGTGCCAGTAGTAAACTTAGAGCGGATCAGCCCCAGCATTTT.

This clone was seen a handful of times. This rearrangement joins TRBV27 to TRBJ1-3; TRBD1 matches at 7 bases. CDR1 MNHEY and CDR2 SMNVEV come from the germline V gene (reference sequence). Unmatched junction bases numbered 3, after V lost 5 bases and J lost 2 bases. The CDR3 is 14 amino acids. The DNA of the CDR3 is TGTGCCAGCAGTCTGACAGGGACTGGAAACACCATATATTTT. Encoded protein: CASSLTGTGNTIYF.

The chain links TRBV25-1 to TRBJ2-7; 11 nucleotides match TRBD2. The length of the CDR3 is 15 residues. The J segment lost 2 bases and the V segment lost 5 bases, leaving 5 bases of the junction unmatched. CDR1 and CDR2 (germline): MGHDK, SYGVNS. The DNA of the CDR3 is TGTGCCAGCAGTAAGACTAGCGGGATCCCCTACGAGCAGTACTTC. Translated: CASSKTSGIPYEQYF.

This clone has just one count. This chain joins TRBV12-3 or TRBV12-4 and TRBJ1-2, with D hard to call. Deletions cut 3 bases from V and 1 base from J, with 6 bases between. CDR3 length equals 13 residues. The CDR3 DNA reads as TGTGCCAGCAGTTTCACAAGTAACTATGGCTACACCTTC. Translated, it gives CASSFTSNYGYTF.

The chain joins TRBV5-5 to TRBJ2-3; unclear D gene. The CDR3 contains 12 residues. The germline CDR1 and CDR2 sequences are SGHKS and YYEKEE (reference sequence). Trimming took off 3 bases at V and 5 bases at J, with 7 bases between the two ends. CDR3 amino acids: CASSWAIDTQYF. CDR3 nucleotide sequence: TGTGCCAGCAGCTGGGCGATAGATACGCAGTATTTT.

DNA for the CDR3: TGTGCCAGCAGCACGGGGACAGGTATGCACGAGCAGTACTTC. It is translated as CASSTGTGMHEQYF. The chain employs TRBV5-4 and TRBJ2-7; 8 bases align to TRBD1. The V gene's germline CDR1 is SGHNT and CDR2 YYREEE (reference sequence). This CDR3 spans 14 amino acids. After removal of 4 bases from V and 5 bases from J, the junction contained 8 bases not matched to a gene.

The rearrangement joins TRBV12-3 or TRBV12-4 to TRBJ2-1, with D uncertain. V was trimmed by 3 bases and J by 8 bases, leaving 8 bases between them. The CDR3 length is 12 residues. The DNA for the CDR3 is TGTGCCAGCAGTTTGTATGTCGATGAGCAGTTCTTC. It is translated as CASSLYVDEQFF.

Concerning this clone itself: Distinct nucleotide sequences in the sample also encode this CDR3. This sequence joins TRBV13 and TRBJ2-7; tentative D call: TRBD1 (5 bases). CDR3 length: 12 residues. V lost 3 bases, J lost 5 bases, and 8 bases lay in between. Germline assignment: CDR1 PRHDT and CDR2 FYEKMQ (reference sequence). This CDR3 is CASSLGRDEQYF. In DNA, the CDR3 is TGTGCCAGCAGCTTGGGCAGGGACGAGCAGTACTTC.

The chain has TRBV28 and TRBJ2-7; 11 bases align to TRBD2. Germline trimming cut 3 bases from V and 7 bases from J; bases unmatched to any gene: 5. CDR1 is MDHEN, CDR2 SYDVKM, per germline. The CDR3 loop spans 14 amino acids. The CDR3 coding sequence is TGTGCCAGCAGTTTTCTAGCGGGAGGCGAAGAGCAGTACTTC. Amino acids: CASSFLAGGEEQYF.

The V and J genes are TRBV7-3 and TRBJ2-5; the D gene is possibly TRBD2 (5 bases). The CDR3 length is 15 residues. The V and J ends lost 2 bases and 5 bases respectively, with 15 bases between them. Germline CDR1 and CDR2: SGHTA and FQGTGA. CDR3 bases: TGTGCCAGCAGCTTAGGACTCACCGCCCCGGAGACCCAGTACTTC. It encodes CASSLGLTAPETQYF. Full variable domain (missing parts from reference TRBV7-3 and TRBJ2-5): GAGVSQTPSNKVTEKGKYVELRCDPISGHTALYWYRQSLGQGPEFLIYFQGTGAADDSGLPNDRFFAVRPEGSVSTLKIQRTERGDSAVYLCASSLGLTAPETQYFGPGTRLLVL.

The CDR3: CATSDGAGGRDKNIQYF. The CDR3 bases are TGTGCCACCAGTGACGGAGCGGGAGGGAGGGACAAAAACATTCAGTACTTC. The chain couples TRBV24-1 to TRBJ2-4, with TRBD2 matching over 10 bases. V gave up 4 bases and J gave up 3 bases; unmatched junction bases: 8. The length of the CDR3 is 17 residues. The germline V gene has CDR1 KGHDR and CDR2 SFDVKD.

The V and J genes are TRBV10-3 and TRBJ2-1, with D perhaps matching TRBD2 (5 bases). V lost 4 bases to trimming and J lost 9 bases, with 22 bases between them. The CDR3 has 16 amino acids. The germline CDR1 and CDR2 sequences are ENHRY and SYGVKD. The DNA for the CDR3 is TGTGCCATCAGTGCCGGACCTGAGGCGGGCGGAGGTGAGCAGTTCTTC. Translation gives CAISAGPEAGGGEQFF.

The J gene is TRBJ1-1, the V gene TRBV7-9, with D possibly matching TRBD1 (5 bases). The V gene lost 1 base and the J gene lost 5 bases, with 17 bases spanning the gap. CDR3 length: 16 residues. The germline V gene has CDR1 SEHNR and CDR2 FQNEAQ (reference sequence). The CDR3 spells CASSLEIRQGNTEAFF. The CDR3 DNA sequence: TGTGCCAGCAGCTTAGAAATCCGGCAGGGAAATACTGAAGCTTTCTTT. The variable domain in full, completed from reference TRBV7-9 and TRBJ1-1, reads DTGVSQNPRHKITKRGQNVTFRCDPISEHNRLYWYRQTLGQGPEFLTYFQNEAQLEKSRLLSDRFSAERPKGSFSTLEIQRTEQGDSAMYLCASSLEIRQGNTEAFFGQGTRLTVV.